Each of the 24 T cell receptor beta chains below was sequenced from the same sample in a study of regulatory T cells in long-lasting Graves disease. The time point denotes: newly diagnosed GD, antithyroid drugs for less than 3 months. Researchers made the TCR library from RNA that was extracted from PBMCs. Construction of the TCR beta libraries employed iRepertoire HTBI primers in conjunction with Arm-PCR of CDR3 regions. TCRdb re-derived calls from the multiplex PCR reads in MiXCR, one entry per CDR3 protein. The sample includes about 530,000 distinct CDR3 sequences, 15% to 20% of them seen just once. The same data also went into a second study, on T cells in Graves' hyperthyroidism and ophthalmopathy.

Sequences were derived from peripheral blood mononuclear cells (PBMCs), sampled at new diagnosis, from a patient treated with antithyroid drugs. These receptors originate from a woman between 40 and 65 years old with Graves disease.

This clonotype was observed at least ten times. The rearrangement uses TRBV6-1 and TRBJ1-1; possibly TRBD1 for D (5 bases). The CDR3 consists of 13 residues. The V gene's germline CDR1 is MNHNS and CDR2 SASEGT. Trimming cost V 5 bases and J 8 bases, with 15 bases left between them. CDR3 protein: CASSPSGVLEAFF. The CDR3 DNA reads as TGTGCCAGCAGTCCTTCGGGGGTATTAGAAGCTTTCTTT.

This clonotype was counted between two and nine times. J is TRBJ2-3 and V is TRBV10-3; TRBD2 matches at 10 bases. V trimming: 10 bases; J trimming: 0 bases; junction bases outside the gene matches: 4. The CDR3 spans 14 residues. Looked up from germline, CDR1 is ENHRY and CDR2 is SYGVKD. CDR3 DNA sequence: TGTGCCACCCTAGCGGGGGCTAGCACAGATACGCAGTATTTT. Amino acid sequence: CATLAGASTDTQYF.

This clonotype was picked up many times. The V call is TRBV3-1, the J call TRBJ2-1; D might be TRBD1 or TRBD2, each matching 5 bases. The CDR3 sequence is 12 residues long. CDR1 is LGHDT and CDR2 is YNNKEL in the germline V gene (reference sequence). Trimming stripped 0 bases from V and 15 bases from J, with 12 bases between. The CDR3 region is CASSQEGDGPFF. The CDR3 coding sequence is TGTGCCAGCAGCCAAGAGGGGGACGGGCCGTTCTTC.

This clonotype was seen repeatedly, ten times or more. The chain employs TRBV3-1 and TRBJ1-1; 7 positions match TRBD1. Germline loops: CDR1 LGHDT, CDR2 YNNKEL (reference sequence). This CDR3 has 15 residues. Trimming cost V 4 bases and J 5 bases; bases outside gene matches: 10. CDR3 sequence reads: CASSPIDRAQTEAFF. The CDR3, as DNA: TGTGCCAGCAGCCCAATTGACAGGGCGCAGACTGAAGCTTTCTTT.

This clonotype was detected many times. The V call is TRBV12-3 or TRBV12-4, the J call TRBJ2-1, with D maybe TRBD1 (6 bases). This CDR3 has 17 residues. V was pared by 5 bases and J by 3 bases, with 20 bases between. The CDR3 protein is CASSPLGLQGGYNEQFF. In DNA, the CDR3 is TGTGCCAGCAGTCCCTTGGGCCTTCAAGGGGGCTACAATGAGCAGTTCTTC.

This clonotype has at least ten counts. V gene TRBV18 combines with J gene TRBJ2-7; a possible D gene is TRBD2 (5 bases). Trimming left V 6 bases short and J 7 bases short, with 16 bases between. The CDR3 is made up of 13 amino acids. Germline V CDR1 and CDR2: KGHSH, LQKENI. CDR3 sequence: CASSPPSSREQYF. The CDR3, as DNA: TGTGCCAGCTCTCCTCCTAGCTCGCGGGAGCAGTACTTC. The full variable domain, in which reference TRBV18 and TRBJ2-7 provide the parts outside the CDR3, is NAGVMQNPRHLVRRRGQEARLRCSPMKGHSHVYWYRQLPEEGLKFMVYLQKENIIDESGMPKERFSAEFPKEGPSILRIQQVVRGDSAAYFCASSPPSSREQYFGPGTRLTVT.

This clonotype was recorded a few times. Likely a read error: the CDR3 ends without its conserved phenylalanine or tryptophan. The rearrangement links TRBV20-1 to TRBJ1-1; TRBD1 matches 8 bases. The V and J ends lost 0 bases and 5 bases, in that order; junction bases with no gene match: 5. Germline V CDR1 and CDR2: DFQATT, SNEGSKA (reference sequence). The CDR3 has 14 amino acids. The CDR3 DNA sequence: TGCAGTGCTAGAGATCAGGGGGCGACGACTGAAGCTTTCCTT. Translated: CSARDQGATTEAFL.

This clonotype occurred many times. CDR3 loop: CASSFATSTDTQYF. The CDR3 nucleotides read TGTGCCAGCAGTTTCGCTACTAGCACAGATACGCAGTATTTT. The rearrangement uses TRBV12-3 or TRBV12-4 and TRBJ2-3; no clear D gene. Trimming stripped 3 bases from V and 0 bases from J, with 7 bases between. This CDR3 has 14 amino acids.

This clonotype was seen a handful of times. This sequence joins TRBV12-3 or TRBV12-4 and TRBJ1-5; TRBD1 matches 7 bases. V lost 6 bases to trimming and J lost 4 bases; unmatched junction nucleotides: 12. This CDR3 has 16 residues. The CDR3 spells CASRGTAINPNQPQHF. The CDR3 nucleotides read TGTGCCAGCAGGGGGACAGCTATAAACCCAAATCAGCCCCAGCATTTT.

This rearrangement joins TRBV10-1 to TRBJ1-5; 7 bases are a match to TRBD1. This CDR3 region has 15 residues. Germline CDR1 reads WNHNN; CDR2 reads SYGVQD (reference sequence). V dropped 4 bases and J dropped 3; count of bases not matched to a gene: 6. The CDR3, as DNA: TGCGCCAGCAGTGCGAGGACAGGTACCAATCAGCCCCAGCATTTT. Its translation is CASSARTGTNQPQHF.

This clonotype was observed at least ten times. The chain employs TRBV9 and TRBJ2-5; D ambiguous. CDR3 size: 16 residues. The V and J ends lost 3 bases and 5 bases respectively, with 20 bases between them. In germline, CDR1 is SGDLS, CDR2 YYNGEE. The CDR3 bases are TGTGCCAGCAGCGGAGAGGCCCCCTCTCTGTGGGAGACCCAGTACTTC. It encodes CASSGEAPSLWETQYF.

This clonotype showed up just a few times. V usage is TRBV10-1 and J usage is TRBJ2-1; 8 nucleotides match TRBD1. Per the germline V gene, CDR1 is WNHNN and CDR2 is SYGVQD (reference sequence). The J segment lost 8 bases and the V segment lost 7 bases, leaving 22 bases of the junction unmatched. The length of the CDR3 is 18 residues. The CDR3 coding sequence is TGCGCCAGCACCCCCAGAGTCGCGACAGGGGAAAATAGCGATGAGCAGTTCTTC. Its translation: CASTPRVATGENSDEQFF.

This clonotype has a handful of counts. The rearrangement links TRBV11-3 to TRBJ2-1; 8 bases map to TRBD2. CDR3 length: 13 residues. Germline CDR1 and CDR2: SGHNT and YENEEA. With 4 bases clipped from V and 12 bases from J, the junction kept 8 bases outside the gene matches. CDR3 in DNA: TGTGCCAGCAGCTCTAGCGGGCAGGGCGGGCAGTTCTTC. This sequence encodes CASSSSGQGGQFF.

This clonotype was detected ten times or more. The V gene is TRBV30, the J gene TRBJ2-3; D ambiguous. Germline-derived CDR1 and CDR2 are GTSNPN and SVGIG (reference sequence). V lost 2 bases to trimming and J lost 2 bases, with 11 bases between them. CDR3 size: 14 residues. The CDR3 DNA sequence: TGTGCCTGGAGTACAGACAAGATCACAGATACGCAGTATTTT. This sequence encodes CAWSTDKITDTQYF. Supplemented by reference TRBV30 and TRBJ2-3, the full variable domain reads SQTIHQWPATLVQPVGSPLSLECTVEGTSNPNLYWYRQAAGRGLQLLFYSVGIGQISSEVPQNLSASRPQDRQFILSSKKLLLSDSGFYLCAWSTDKITDTQYFGPGTRLTVL.

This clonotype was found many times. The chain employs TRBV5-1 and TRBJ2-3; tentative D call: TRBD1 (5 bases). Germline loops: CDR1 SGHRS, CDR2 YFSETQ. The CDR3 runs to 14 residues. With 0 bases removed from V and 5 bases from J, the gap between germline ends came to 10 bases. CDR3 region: CASSLEGLEDTQYF. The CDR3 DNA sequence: TGCGCCAGCAGCTTGGAGGGGTTGGAAGATACGCAGTATTTT.

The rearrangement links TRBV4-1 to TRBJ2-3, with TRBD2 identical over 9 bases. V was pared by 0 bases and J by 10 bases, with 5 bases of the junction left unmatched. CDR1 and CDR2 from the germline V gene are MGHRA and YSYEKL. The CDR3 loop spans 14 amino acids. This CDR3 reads CASSQERGGGSQYF. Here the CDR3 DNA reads TGCGCCAGCAGCCAAGAGCGGGGGGGCGGATCGCAGTATTTT.

CDR3 nucleotides: TGTGCCAGCAGCGCCGGACAGGGGGCAAATGAGCAGTTCTTC. It yields the protein CASSAGQGANEQFF. The J gene is TRBJ2-1, the V gene TRBV7-2; TRBD1 matches at 11 bases. V lost 5 bases and J lost 7; bases outside the gene matches: 4. The CDR3 has 14 residues. CDR1 is SGHTA, CDR2 FQGNSA, per germline.

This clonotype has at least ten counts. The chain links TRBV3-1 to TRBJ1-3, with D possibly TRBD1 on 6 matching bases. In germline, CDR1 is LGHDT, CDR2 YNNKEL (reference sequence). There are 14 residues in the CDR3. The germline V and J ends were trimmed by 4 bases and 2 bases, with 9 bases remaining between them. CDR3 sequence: CASSPRDTGNTIYF. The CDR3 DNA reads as TGTGCCAGCAGCCCACGGGACACTGGAAACACCATATATTTT.

In nucleotides, the CDR3 is TGTGCCAGCAGTGAAGCGCGAGGGGCTGGGGAGACCCAGTACTTC. Amino acid sequence: CASSEARGAGETQYF. This rearrangement joins TRBV6-1 to TRBJ2-5; D is perhaps TRBD1 or TRBD2 (5 bases each). The CDR3 loop spans 15 amino acids. CDR1 MNHNS and CDR2 SASEGT come from the germline V gene. The V end was cut by 0 bases, the J end by 5 bases, with 13 bases between.

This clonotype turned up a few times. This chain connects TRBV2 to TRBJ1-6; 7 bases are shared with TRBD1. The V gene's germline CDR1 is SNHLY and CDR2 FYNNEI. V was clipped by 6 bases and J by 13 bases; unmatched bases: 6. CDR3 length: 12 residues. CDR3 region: CASSLTGAPLHF. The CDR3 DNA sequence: TGTGCCAGCAGCCTAACAGGGGCGCCCCTCCACTTT. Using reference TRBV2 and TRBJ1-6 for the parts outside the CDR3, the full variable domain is EPEVTQTPSHQVTQMGQEVILRCVPISNHLYFYWYRQILGQKVEFLVSFYNNEISEKSEIFDDQFSVERPDGSNFTLKIRSTKLEDSAMYFCASSLTGAPLHFGNGTRLTVT.

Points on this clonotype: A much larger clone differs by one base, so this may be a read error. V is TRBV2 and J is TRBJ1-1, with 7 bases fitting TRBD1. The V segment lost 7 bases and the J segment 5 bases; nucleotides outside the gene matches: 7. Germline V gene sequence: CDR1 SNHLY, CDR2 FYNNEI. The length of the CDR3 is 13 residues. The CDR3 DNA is TGTGCCAGCACCAGACAGGGAGAAACTGAAGCTTTCTTT. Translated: CASTRQGETEAFF.

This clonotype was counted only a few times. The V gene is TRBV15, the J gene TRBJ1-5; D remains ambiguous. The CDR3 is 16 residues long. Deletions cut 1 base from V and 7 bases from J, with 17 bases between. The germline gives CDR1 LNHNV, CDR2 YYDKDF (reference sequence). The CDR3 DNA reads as TGTGCCACCAGCAGAGCCCGAGTTAACCCGGGGCAGCCCCAGCATTTT. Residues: CATSRARVNPGQPQHF.

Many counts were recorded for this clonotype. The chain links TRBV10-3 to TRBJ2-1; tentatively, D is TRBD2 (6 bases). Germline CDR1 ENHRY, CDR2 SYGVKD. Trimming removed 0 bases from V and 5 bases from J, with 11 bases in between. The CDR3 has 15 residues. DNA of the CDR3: TGTGCCATCAGTGAGTCAGGAGGGGCCAACAATGAGCAGTTCTTC. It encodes CAISESGGANNEQFF.

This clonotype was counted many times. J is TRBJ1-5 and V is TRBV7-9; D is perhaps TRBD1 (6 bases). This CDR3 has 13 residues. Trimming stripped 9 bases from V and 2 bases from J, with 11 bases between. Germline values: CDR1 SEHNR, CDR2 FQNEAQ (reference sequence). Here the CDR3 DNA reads TGTGCCAGGACAGGAATGTGCAATCAGCCCCAGCATTTT. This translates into CARTGMCNQPQHF.